This T cell receptor beta chain was captured in a study of cytomegalovirus exposure and HLA in healthy donors. Study-wide results and limits: Further analysis, carried out later, found HLA-associated TCR beta chains more clonally expanded than equally common other chains. Roughly uniform sequencing depth across donors was assumed, possibly incorrectly. Some V segments, TRBV6-2 and TRBV6-3 among them, were indistinguishable and were therefore excluded.

Germline-derived CDR1 and CDR2 are SGDLS and YYNGEE. This CDR3 is built from 11 residues. Between the trimmed V and J ends, which lost 4 bases and 7 bases, there was a span of 6 bases. Primers included in the PCR were 60 Vbeta and 13 Jbeta primers. Repertoires were generated with immunoSEQ multiplex PCR, while TCRdb's copy carries only in-frame clones and drops some. The data show approximately 93,000 clones, approximately 75% seen once. Notes on this clone: What it recognizes is unknown.

The receptor comes from a woman between 35 and 50 years old in good health and CMV-seronegative. The rearrangement links TRBV9 to TRBJ2-1; D is unclear. Sequencing was carried out using PBMCs. This CDR3 reads CASSPSNEQFF. DNA for the CDR3: TGTGCCAGCAGCCCTAGTAATGAGCAGTTCTTC.